The rows below give T cell receptor beta chains drawn from one sample of a study of T cell responses to AZD1222 COVID-19 vaccine. Profiling relied on immunoSEQ multiplex PCR, and the TCRdb table lists in-frame clones only, not all of them. The sample yields about 120,000 clones, roughly 90% seen once. The sample in question was peripheral blood, obtained 28 days after the second dose of the MenACWY control vaccine. The receptors originated from an adult who received the MenACWY meningococcal vaccine as a control. Each CDR3 is given with its conserved first and last residue. D genes are given only for firm matches. A clone size is listed for some rows: how often the clone was seen (once, few, many), or a class if it is expanded.

d_gene,v_gene,j_gene,abundance,CDR3aa,CDR3nt
TRBD2,TRBV7-9,TRBJ2-3,.,CASSQGLTGTDTQYF,TGTGCCAGCAGCCAGGGACTAACTGGCACAGATACGCAGTATTTT
TRBD1,TRBV5-1,TRBJ2-7,.,CASSLPGQGIMEQYF,TGCGCCAGCAGCTTACCCGGACAGGGGATAATGGAGCAGTACTTC
.,TRBV6-1,TRBJ2-7,once,CASSVISGTLAYEQYF,TGTGCCAGCAGTGTTATATCCGGGACACTTGCCTACGAGCAGTACTTC
TRBD2,TRBV4-3,TRBJ2-5,.,CASSQELAGQETQYF,TGCGCCAGCAGCCAAGAGCTAGCGGGGCAAGAGACCCAGTACTTC
.,TRBV7-2,TRBJ2-5,.,CARNLRGRLQETQYF,TGTGCCAGGAATTTAAGAGGACGGTTACAAGAGACCCAGTACTTC
.,TRBV7-2,TRBJ2-7,.,CASSLDPGTPYEQYF,TGTGCCAGCAGCTTAGACCCAGGGACTCCCTACGAGCAGTACTTC
TRBD1,TRBV11-2,TRBJ2-5,.,CASSPGPGQGGQETQYF,TGTGCCAGCAGCCCCGGGCCGGGACAGGGGGGGCAAGAGACCCAGTACTTC
.,TRBV6-5,TRBJ2-7,.,CASGTAINQYF,TGTGCCAGCGGGACCGCTATCAACCAGTACTTC
.,TRBV10-1,TRBJ2-5,once,CASSDSRVNGETQYF,TGCGCCAGCAGTGACAGCAGGGTTAATGGAGAGACCCAGTACTTC
.,TRBV5-5,TRBJ2-2,.,CASSATGELFF,TGTGCCAGCAGCGCCACCGGGGAGCTGTTTTTT
.,TRBV19,TRBJ1-4,.,CASREGRRNEKLFF,TGTGCCAGTAGAGAGGGACGGAGAAATGAAAAACTGTTTTTT
.,TRBV6-6,TRBJ1-5,.,CASEMFPSSNQPQHF,TGTGCCAGCGAAATGTTCCCCAGTAGCAATCAGCCCCAGCATTTT
.,TRBV2,TRBJ1-4,.,CASSNHRDVWVNEKLFF,TGTGCCAGCAGTAACCACAGGGATGTGTGGGTTAATGAAAAACTGTTTTTT
TRBD1,TRBV6-1,TRBJ1-2,.,CASSELGQDGGYTF,TGTGCCAGCAGTGAATTGGGACAGGATGGTGGCTACACCTTC
.,TRBV7-9,TRBJ1-3,.,CASSFTGGRTFSGNTIYF,TGTGCCAGCAGCTTTACTGGTGGCAGGACCTTCTCTGGAAACACCATATATTTT
.,TRBV29-1,TRBJ1-2,.,CSVEVGDRRGYGYTF,TGCAGCGTTGAAGTTGGGGACCGACGGGGCTATGGCTACACCTTC
.,TRBV5-1,TRBJ1-2,.,CASSLGGYGYTF,TGCGCCAGCAGCTTGGGTGGCTATGGCTACACCTTC
TRBD1,TRBV5-1,TRBJ1-6,.,CASSLGGQGGSPLHF,TGCGCCAGCAGCTTGGGGGGACAGGGTGGCTCACCCCTCCACTTT
.,TRBV7-9,TRBJ1-2,.,CASSLTRPRQGYGSYGYTF,TGTGCCAGCAGCTTAACTCGTCCGAGGCAGGGGTACGGGTCCTATGGCTACACCTTC
TRBD1,TRBV5-1,TRBJ2-1,.,CASSLLGQGINEQFF,TGCGCCAGCAGCTTGCTTGGACAGGGAATCAATGAGCAGTTCTTC
TRBD1,TRBV3-1/TRBV3-2,TRBJ2-3,.,CASSRRQGSADTQYF,TGTGCCAGCAGCCGAAGACAGGGTTCGGCAGATACGCAGTATTTT
.,TRBV19,TRBJ2-1,once,CASSYSGNYNEQFF,TGTGCCAGTAGTTACTCGGGAAACTACAATGAGCAGTTCTTC
TRBD2,TRBV7-6,TRBJ2-2,once,CASSTWTSGNTGELFF,TGTGCCAGCAGCACCTGGACTAGCGGGAACACCGGGGAGCTGTTTTTT
TRBD2,TRBV3-1/TRBV3-2,TRBJ2-1,.,CASSQLAGGNEQFF,TGTGCCAGCAGCCAACTAGCGGGAGGGAATGAGCAGTTCTTC
TRBD1,TRBV9,TRBJ2-6,.,CASSVVKGTGGFGANVLTF,TGTGCCAGCAGCGTAGTTAAAGGGACAGGGGGCTTTGGGGCCAACGTCCTGACTTTC
TRBD1,TRBV2,TRBJ2-2,.,CASSGGQGDTGELFF,TGTGCCAGCAGTGGTGGACAGGGTGACACCGGGGAGCTGTTTTTT
TRBD1,TRBV10-3,TRBJ1-4,few,CAISESGGPNEKLFF,TGTGCCATCAGTGAGTCAGGGGGCCCCAATGAAAAACTGTTTTTT
TRBD1,TRBV27,TRBJ1-2,.,CASSPQYRGLNYGYTF,TGTGCCAGCAGTCCTCAATACAGGGGGTTAAACTATGGCTACACCTTC
.,TRBV7-2,TRBJ2-2,.,CASRKRGGDTGELFF,TGTGCCAGCCGTAAACGGGGTGGGGACACCGGGGAGCTGTTTTTT
.,TRBV28,TRBJ2-1,.,CASTIRLPYNEQFF,TGTGCCAGCACCATCAGGCTACCCTACAATGAGCAGTTCTTC
.,TRBV21-1,TRBJ1-3,.,CASSKGQGHSGNTIYF,TGTGCCAGCAGCAAAGGACAGGGACACTCTGGAAACACCATATATTTT
.,TRBV21-1,TRBJ2-5,.,CASSKPRWQETQYF,TGTGCCAGCAGCAAGCCCCGCTGGCAAGAGACCCAGTACTTC
.,TRBV13,TRBJ1-1,.,CASSSRGSGAFF,TGTGCCAGCAGCTCGAGGGGGTCCGGAGCTTTCTTT
TRBD2,TRBV11-2,TRBJ2-3,.,CASSSLAGGQVDTQYF,TGTGCCAGCAGCTCGCTAGCGGGGGGCCAGGTAGATACGCAGTATTTT
.,TRBV6-1,TRBJ2-1,.,CASSERVEGYNEQFF,TGTGCCAGCAGTGAACGTGTAGAGGGCTACAATGAGCAGTTCTTC
.,TRBV6-2/TRBV6-3,TRBJ2-7,.,CASSYEGGIGPYEQYF,TGTGCCAGCAGTTACGAGGGGGGGATTGGACCCTACGAGCAGTACTTC
.,TRBV7-2,TRBJ2-3,.,CASSSGTGERRGTDTQYF,TGTGCCAGCAGCTCTGGGACGGGGGAAAGACGTGGCACAGATACGCAGTATTTT
.,TRBV18,TRBJ2-1,.,CASSPHEEQFF,TGTGCCAGCTCACCCCATGAGGAGCAGTTCTTC
TRBD1,TRBV4-2,TRBJ1-2,.,CASSQIFPGTDYGYTF,TGTGCCAGCAGCCAGATCTTCCCCGGGACAGACTATGGCTACACCTTC
.,TRBV25-1,TRBJ2-2,.,CASRPTGKGTGELFF,TGTGCCAGCAGACCTACAGGGAAGGGCACCGGGGAGCTGTTTTTT
.,TRBV15,TRBJ1-3,.,CATSRDYGVSGNTIYF,TGTGCCACCAGCAGAGATTACGGGGTCTCTGGAAACACCATATATTTT
.,TRBV6-2/TRBV6-3,TRBJ1-1,.,CASSYWPTGLNTEAFF,TGTGCCAGCAGTTACTGGCCGACAGGCCTTAACACTGAAGCTTTCTTT
.,TRBV27,TRBJ2-7,.,CASSLSRYSTSYEQYF,TGTGCCAGCAGTTTATCCCGATACTCTACGTCCTACGAGCAGTACTTC
TRBD2,TRBV6-4,TRBJ2-1,.,CASSDSSLAGEGEQFF,TGTGCCAGCAGTGACTCATCACTAGCGGGAGAAGGCGAGCAGTTCTTC
.,TRBV7-2,TRBJ2-5,.,CASSSLVETQYF,TGTGCCAGCAGCTCCTTAGTGGAGACCCAGTACTTC
TRBD2,TRBV19,TRBJ2-5,.,CASSISGTGRETQYF,TGTGCCAGTAGCATTAGCGGGACCGGGAGAGAGACCCAGTACTTC
TRBD1,TRBV7-9,TRBJ2-2,.,CASSLAGGTGELFF,TGTGCCAGCAGCCTCGCAGGGGGCACCGGGGAGCTGTTTTTT
.,TRBV24-1,TRBJ2-7,.,CATSDTKWGEQYF,TGTGCCACCAGTGATACGAAGTGGGGGGAGCAGTACTTC
.,TRBV28,TRBJ2-7,.,CASSAWTASSYEQYF,TGTGCCAGCAGTGCCTGGACAGCTAGCTCCTACGAGCAGTACTTC
.,TRBV7-9,TRBJ1-6,.,CASSLGSGDNSPLHF,TGTGCCAGCAGCCTAGGGTCCGGGGATAATTCACCCCTCCACTTT
TRBD2,TRBV7-9,TRBJ2-3,.,CASSWRLAGEDTQYF,TGTGCCAGCAGCTGGCGACTAGCGGGGGAAGATACGCAGTATTTT
.,TRBV4-2,TRBJ2-1,.,CASSLGGDNEQFF,TGTGCCAGCAGCCTAGGGGGGGACAATGAGCAGTTCTTC
.,TRBV10-2,TRBJ1-1,few,CASVLSPNTEAFF,TGCGCCAGCGTCCTCAGCCCGAACACTGAAGCTTTCTTT